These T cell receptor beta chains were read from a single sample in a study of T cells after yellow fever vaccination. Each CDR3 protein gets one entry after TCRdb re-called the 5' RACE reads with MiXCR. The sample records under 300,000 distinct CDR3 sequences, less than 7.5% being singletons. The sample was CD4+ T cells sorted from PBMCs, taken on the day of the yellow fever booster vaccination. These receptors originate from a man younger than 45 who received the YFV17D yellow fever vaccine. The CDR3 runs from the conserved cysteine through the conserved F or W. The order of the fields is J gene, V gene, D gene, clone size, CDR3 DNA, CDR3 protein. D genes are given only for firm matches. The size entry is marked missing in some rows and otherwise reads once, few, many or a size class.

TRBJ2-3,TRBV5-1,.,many,TGCGCCAGCAGCCTTATAGCGGTTAGCACAGATACGCAGTATTTT,CASSLIAVSTDTQYF
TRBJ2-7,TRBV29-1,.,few,TGCAGCGTTGTATTTCAGGTGAGCTCCTACGAGCAGTACTTC,CSVVFQVSSYEQYF
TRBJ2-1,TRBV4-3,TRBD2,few,TGCGCCAGCAGCCAAGCTACAGCGGGATATGAGCAGTTCTTC,CASSQATAGYEQFF
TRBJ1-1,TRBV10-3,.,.,TGTGCCATCAGATTGGACGGGAACACTGAAGCTTTCTTT,CAIRLDGNTEAFF
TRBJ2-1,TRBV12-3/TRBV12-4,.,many,TGTGCCAGCAGTTTTCAGGGGTCGGGCAATGAGCAGTTCTTC,CASSFQGSGNEQFF
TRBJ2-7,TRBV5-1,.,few,TGCGCCAGCAGCTTTGTCGGGGGCGAGCAGTACTTC,CASSFVGGEQYF
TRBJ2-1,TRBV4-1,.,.,TGCGCCAGCAGCCAGGGGGCCAATGAGCAGTTCTTC,CASSQGANEQFF
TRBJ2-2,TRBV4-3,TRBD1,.,TGCGCCAGCAGCCGTGCTAGGGACAGACTCACCGGGGAGCTGTTTTTT,CASSRARDRLTGELFF
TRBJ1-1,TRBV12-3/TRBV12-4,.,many,TGTGCCAGCAGTGTACCGCGGGAGTCGAAAGCTTTCTTT,CASSVPRESKAFF
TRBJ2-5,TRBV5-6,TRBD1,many,TGTGCCAGCAGCTTGGAGTTCGGGACAGTCGAGACCCAGTACTTC,CASSLEFGTVETQYF
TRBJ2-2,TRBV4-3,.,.,TGCGCCAGCAGCCAATCCGGGAACACCGGGGAGCTGTTTTTT,CASSQSGNTGELFF
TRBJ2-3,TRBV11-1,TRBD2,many,TGTGCCAGCAGCTTCGGGACGATCTTCGGGAGGTCCACAGATACGCAGTATTTT,CASSFGTIFGRSTDTQYF
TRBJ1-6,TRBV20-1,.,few,TGCAGTGCTAGGTGGCAGCTGGATAATTCACCCCTCCACTTT,CSARWQLDNSPLHF
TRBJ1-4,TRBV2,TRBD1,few,TGTGCCAGCAGTGAATCGAGGACAGGGGCAGGAAAACTGTTTTTT,CASSESRTGAGKLFF
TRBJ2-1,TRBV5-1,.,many,TGCGCCAGCAAGGAGGACTACCATGAGCAGTTCTTC,CASKEDYHEQFF
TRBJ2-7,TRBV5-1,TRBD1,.,TGCGCCAGCAGCATACTGCCGGGACAGGGGACCGACGAGCAGTACTTC,CASSILPGQGTDEQYF
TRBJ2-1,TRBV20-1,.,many,TGCAGTGCTAGAGACGCCGATGAGCAGTTCTTC,CSARDADEQFF
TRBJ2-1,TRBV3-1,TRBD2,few,TGTGCCAGCAGTATAGCGGGAGGAACCAATGAGCAGTTCTTC,CASSIAGGTNEQFF